This T cell receptor (beta chain) was observed in a study of cytomegalovirus exposure and HLA in healthy donors. 60 Vbeta and 13 Jbeta primers were used in PCR. Method: immunoSEQ multiplex PCR; TCRdb's copy keeps in-frame clones and lacks some. The table records roughly 100,000 clones, more than 60% of them present only once. Germline V lookup: CDR1 SQVTM, CDR2 ANQGSEA. The CDR3 is 13 amino acids. Germline trimming cut 3 bases from V and 4 bases from J; bases unmatched to any gene: 1. The genes are TRBV29-1 and TRBJ1-3, with 9 bases matching TRBD1. This clonotype was obtained from a man aged 60-69 years in good health and CMV-seronegative. Sequenced material: PBMCs. The CDR3 nucleotides are TGCAGCGTTGAGGGACAGGGAGGAAACACCATATATTTT. Its protein product is CSVEGQGGNTIYF.